One sample yielded the 6 T cell receptor beta chains listed below, sequenced in a study of cytomegalovirus exposure and HLA in healthy donors (dated by TCRdb to 2016 to 2017). Library construction relied on the immunoSEQ multiplex PCR assay. For the multiplex PCR, a mixture combining 60 forward primers for TCR Vbeta segments and 13 reverse primers for TCR Jbeta segments was used. Held by TCRdb, this immuneACCESS table contains in-frame sequences only and omits some clones. Under half of the omission traces to an unresolved V gene where checked; the cause of the rest is unknown. Counted in this sample were over 130,000 clones; roughly 65% of them appeared once. 1.5% to 2% of the sample is held by the ten biggest clonotypes. Sample: PBMCs. These receptor sequences come from a woman between 25 and 40 years old in good health and CMV-seronegative.

V gene TRBV7-9 combines with J gene TRBJ2-5, with TRBD1 matching over 7 bases. CDR1 and CDR2 from the germline V gene are SEHNR and FQNEAQ (reference sequence). Unmatched junction bases numbered 3, after V lost 1 base and J lost 4 bases. CDR3 length: 14 residues. Here the CDR3 DNA reads TGTGCCAGCAGCTTAGTGAACAGGGGAGAGACCCAGTACTTC. It encodes CASSLVNRGETQYF. Variable domain in full (rest from reference TRBV7-9 and TRBJ2-5): DTGVSQNPRHKITKRGQNVTFRCDPISEHNRLYWYRQTLGQGPEFLTYFQNEAQLEKSRLLSDRFSAERPKGSFSTLEIQRTEQGDSAMYLCASSLVNRGETQYFGPGTRLLVL.

The J gene is TRBJ1-2, the V gene TRBV4-2; weak D call: TRBD1 (6 bases). Germline V gene data show CDR1 as LGHNA and CDR2 as YNFKEQ. Between the trimmed V and J ends, which lost 4 bases and 4 bases, there was a span of 19 bases. This CDR3 spans 16 amino acids. The CDR3 DNA follows: TGTGCCAGCAGCCTCAGCCACAGGGAAAACATCTATGGCTACACCTTC. This codes for CASSLSHRENIYGYTF.

This clone occurred a few times. The CDR3 coding sequence is TGTGCCAGCAGTCTCGGGACATCCAACTCCTACAATGAGCAGTTCTTC. It translates to CASSLGTSNSYNEQFF. J is TRBJ2-1 and V is TRBV28, with a weak D call TRBD1 (6 bases). This CDR3 is built from 16 residues. The germline CDR1 and CDR2 sequences are MDHEN and SYDVKM. Trimming pared 5 bases from V and 0 bases from J, leaving 14 bases between.

The chain recombines TRBV11-3 with TRBJ2-5; 9 nucleotides align to TRBD1. With 3 bases clipped from V and 1 base from J, the junction kept 9 bases outside the gene matches. Germline V gene lookup returns CDR1 SGHNT and CDR2 YENEEA. The CDR3 is made up of 17 amino acids. The CDR3 DNA reads TGTGCCAGCAGCTTTGGAGGAGGGGACAGGGCCCAAGAGACCCAGTACTTC. Translation: CASSFGGGDRAQETQYF.

CDR3 loop: CASSHNRAPYEQYF. The CDR3 DNA is TGTGCCAGCAGCCACAACAGGGCCCCCTACGAGCAGTACTTC. The chain is built from TRBV27 and TRBJ2-7, with D maybe TRBD1 (6 bases). CDR3 size: 14 residues. Germline-derived CDR1 and CDR2 are MNHEY and SMNVEV (reference sequence). Trimming cost V 6 bases and J 2 bases, with 14 bases left between them.

The rearrangement joins TRBV7-9 to TRBJ2-1; D ambiguous. The CDR3 has 12 amino acids. From germline, CDR1 is SEHNR and CDR2 FQNEAQ (reference sequence). V was shortened by 7 bases and J by 7 bases, with 11 bases between the two germline ends. The CDR3 nucleotides read TGTGCCAGCAAGACTGACGGGAATGAGCAGTTCTTC. Its protein is CASKTDGNEQFF.